Listed below are T cell receptor beta chains from one sample, sequenced in a study of T cell repertoires in cytomegalovirus infection. TCRdb redid the calling of the reads with MiXCR, one entry per CDR3 protein. The table has more than 500,000 distinct CDR3 sequences, approximately 15% seen once. Sequenced: CD8+ T cells from PBMCs. Receptors originate from a human donor in good health (CMV status not recorded). Some clones in this sample may be carry-over from other donors' samples. CDR3s include the opening cysteine and the closing phenylalanine or tryptophan. A D gene is named only where the DNA matches it firmly. Only some rows state a clone size, as once, few, many or a class for expanded clones.

TRBD2	TRBV9	-	TRBJ2-3	TGTGCCAGCAGCGAATCTAGCGGGGGGAGGGCGCAGTATTTT	CASSESSGGRAQYF
TRBD2	TRBV7-2	-	TRBJ2-1	TGTGCAAGCAGCTTAGATGGCCTAGCGGAGTACAATGATCAGTTCTTC	CASSLDGLAEYNDQFF
-	TRBV6-1	many	TRBJ2-3	TGTGCCAGCAGTGCCTCTTCCGAATCTACAGATACGCAGTATTTT	CASSASSESTDTQYF
TRBD1	TRBV6-6	many	TRBJ1-1	TGTGCCAGCAGTTACTCAGGACAGGGCAACACTGAAGCTTTCTTT	CASSYSGQGNTEAFF
TRBD2	TRBV7-9	-	TRBJ2-1	TGTGCCAGCAGCTTAGGGGGGGGTCGAGCGGGGCTCTACAATGAGCAGTTCTTC	CASSLGGGRAGLYNEQFF
TRBD1	TRBV27	-	TRBJ1-4	TGTGCCAGCAGTTCAACCGGGACAGGGGTAATACCTAATGAAAAACTGTTTTTT	CASSSTGTGVIPNEKLFF
TRBD2	TRBV14	-	TRBJ2-7	TGTGCCAGCAGCCTTCCGGGACTAAGTCGCGAGCAGTACTTC	CASSLPGLSREQYF
TRBD2	TRBV20-1	-	TRBJ2-1	TGCAGTGCCCCCAGGACTAGCGGGGACTACAATGAGCAGTTCTTC	CSAPRTSGDYNEQFF
-	TRBV28	-	TRBJ1-5	TGTGCCAGCAGTTTGGGGGGGGGCAAGGGGAATCAGCCCCAGCATTTT	CASSLGGGKGNQPQHF
TRBD1	TRBV19	few	TRBJ1-1	TGTGCCAGCCGGGACAGGAATTTCCTGAACACTGAAGCTTTCTTT	CASRDRNFLNTEAFF
-	TRBV6-5	many	TRBJ2-6	TGTGCCAGCAGTTATGAGGGGAATAGGGCCAACGTCCTGACTTTC	CASSYEGNRANVLTF
TRBD1	TRBV28	many	TRBJ1-2	TGTGCCAGCAGCCTTGGAAGGGGGCAAGGCTACACCTTC	CASSLGRGQGYTF
TRBD1	TRBV11-2	many	TRBJ2-3	TGTGCCAGCAGCTTACACGACAGGGCTAGTCGCACAGATACGCAGTATTTT	CASSLHDRASRTDTQYF
TRBD1	TRBV7-9	-	TRBJ1-4	TGTGCCAGCACCGCCCCGGGACAGGGGTTCGGAAAACTGTTTTTT	CASTAPGQGFGKLFF
-	TRBV27	-	TRBJ2-5	TGTGCCAGCAGTTTATCGAACAGGCAAGAGACCCAGTACTTC	CASSLSNRQETQYF
-	TRBV7-3	many	TRBJ1-1	TGTGCCAGCAAATCGCAGAACACTGAAGCTTTCTTT	CASKSQNTEAFF
-	TRBV20-1	few	TRBJ1-2	TGCAGTGCTAGACCTACGGGGGGCTATGGCTACACCTTC	CSARPTGGYGYTF